These 28 T cell receptor beta chains were all obtained from the same sample, sequenced in a study of T cells in Graves' hyperthyroidism and ophthalmopathy. Amplified TCR beta CDR3 regions came from RNA transcripts. TCR CDR3 regions were first amplified by RT-PCR with HTBI primers. From the multiplex PCR reads, TCRdb called clonotypes with MiXCR, one entry per CDR3 protein. Of more than 500,000 distinct CDR3 sequences in the sample, around 15% were seen once. Sequenced input: blood. These receptors were obtained from a woman younger than 45 with Graves' hyperthyroidism.

This clonotype was seen repeatedly, ten times or more. The J gene is TRBJ1-1, the V gene TRBV28; possible D gene TRBD1, 5 bases. The CDR3 is 13 residues long. Germline values: CDR1 MDHEN, CDR2 SYDVKM. The V end lost 2 bases, the J end lost 5 bases, and 9 bases lay between the germline ends. CDR3 bases: TGTGCCAGCAGTTTACCAGGGAGGACTGAAGCTTTCTTT. Translation gives CASSLPGRTEAFF.

The V and J genes are TRBV19 and TRBJ2-7, with 8 nucleotides matching TRBD2. V trimming: 9 bases; J trimming: 2 bases; junction bases outside the gene matches: 6. The CDR3 spans 13 residues. The V gene's germline CDR1 is LNHDA and CDR2 SQIVND (reference sequence). The CDR3 nucleotides are TGTGCCAGCGCAGCGGGAGAGGCCTACGAGCAGTACTTC. Amino acids: CASAAGEAYEQYF. The full variable domain, with the rest looked up from reference TRBV19 and TRBJ2-7, is DGGITQSPKYLFRKEGQNVTLSCEQNLNHDAMYWYRQDPGQGLRLIYYSQIVNDFQKGDIAEGYSVSREKKESFPLTVTSAQKNPTAFYLCASAAGEAYEQYFGPGTRLTVT.

The V call is TRBV28, the J call TRBJ2-1, with 8 bases aligning to TRBD2. The V segment lost 5 bases and the J segment 14 bases; nucleotides outside the gene matches: 17. This CDR3 has 15 residues. Germline CDR1 reads MDHEN; CDR2 reads SYDVKM. The CDR3 is CASSDLERETYKKFF. The CDR3 DNA reads TGTGCCAGCAGTGATCTGGAGCGGGAGACATATAAGAAGTTCTTC.

Ten or more counts support this clonotype. This CDR3 is CAISAGGATDTQYF. In DNA form, the CDR3 reads TGTGCCATCAGTGCGGGCGGAGCCACAGATACGCAGTATTTT. The rearrangement uses TRBV10-3 and TRBJ2-3; D remains ambiguous. The CDR3 is made up of 14 amino acids. Trimming pared 4 bases from V and 2 bases from J, leaving 10 bases between. The V gene's germline CDR1 is ENHRY and CDR2 SYGVKD.

This clonotype was detected ten times or more. The rearrangement joins TRBV30 to TRBJ1-1, with 8 bases that match TRBD1. Trimming took 2 bases from V and 4 from J; bases not matched to a gene: 3. The germline V gene encodes CDR1 GTSNPN and CDR2 SVGIG (reference sequence). CDR3 size: 13 residues. The CDR3 spells CAWSQGAPTEAFF. The CDR3, as DNA: TGTGCCTGGAGTCAGGGGGCGCCCACTGAAGCTTTCTTT.

Only a few counts were recorded for this clonotype. The rearrangement links TRBV4-3 to TRBJ2-7; D ambiguous. Germline V lookup: CDR1 LGHNA, CDR2 YSLEER. The CDR3 runs 15 residues. Deletions cut 0 bases from V and 6 bases from J, with 15 bases between. CDR3 DNA: TGCGCCAGCAGCCAAGAAAGGCTACTCTGGGGCGAGCAGTACTTC. Translating it yields CASSQERLLWGEQYF.

There are many counts of this clonotype. The chain has TRBV28 and TRBJ2-1; 11 bases fit TRBD1. V lost 7 bases, J lost 1 base, and 12 bases stayed unmatched. The CDR3 sequence is 18 residues long. Germline V CDR1 and CDR2: MDHEN, SYDVKM. The chain's CDR3 is CASTEVGQGARSYNEQFF. In nucleotides, the CDR3 is TGTGCCAGCACCGAGGTAGGACAGGGGGCTAGGTCCTACAATGAGCAGTTCTTC.

This sequence joins TRBV28 and TRBJ1-1; D ambiguous. The V end lost 7 bases, the J end lost 3 bases, and 9 bases lay between the germline ends. The V gene's germline CDR1 is MDHEN and CDR2 SYDVKM. This CDR3 contains 12 residues. CDR3 sequence: CASNLRYTEAFF. The CDR3, as DNA: TGTGCCAGCAACCTCAGGTACACTGAAGCTTTCTTT.

The chain is built from TRBV20-1 and TRBJ1-5; tentative D call: TRBD1 (5 bases). There are 14 residues in the CDR3. Deletions cut 0 bases from V and 5 bases from J, with 11 bases between. Germline assignment: CDR1 DFQATT and CDR2 SNEGSKA (reference sequence). The CDR3 region is CSAREPGGDQPQHF. DNA for the CDR3: TGCAGTGCTAGAGAACCGGGGGGGGATCAGCCCCAGCATTTT.

This clonotype occurred a few times. The rearrangement uses TRBV20-1 and TRBJ2-3, with 7 bases fitting TRBD1. V was pared by 4 bases and J by 2 bases, with 15 bases of the junction left unmatched. The CDR3 has 17 amino acids. Germline V gene sequence: CDR1 DFQATT, CDR2 SNEGSKA (reference sequence). The CDR3 here is CSANSLQGTLTTDTQYF. CDR3 nucleotide sequence: TGCAGTGCTAACTCCTTACAGGGGACCCTTACCACAGATACGCAGTATTTT.

This chain's CDR3 is CASSLGLAGEGAYNEQFF. CDR3 nucleotides: TGTGCCAGCAGCTTAGGACTAGCGGGAGAGGGAGCATACAATGAGCAGTTCTTC. The chain recombines TRBV13 with TRBJ2-1; 11 bases align to TRBD2. CDR3 size: 18 residues. CDR1 is PRHDT and CDR2 is FYEKMQ in the germline V gene (reference sequence). Trimming at V came to 0 bases and at J to 4 bases, leaving 8 bases not matched to a gene.

There are many counts of this clonotype. Here the CDR3 reads CSAREAGDTQYF. The CDR3 DNA is TGCAGTGCTAGAGAGGCGGGAGATACGCAGTATTTT. This rearrangement joins TRBV20-1 to TRBJ2-3, with D possibly being TRBD2 (5 bases). Trimming left V 0 bases short and J 5 bases short, with 6 bases between. Germline assignment: CDR1 DFQATT and CDR2 SNEGSKA (reference sequence). The CDR3 covers 12 residues.

As regards this clonotype: A much bigger clone sits one base away, suggesting this may be a read error. This chain connects TRBV7-2 to TRBJ2-7; 9 bases match TRBD1. CDR1 and CDR2 from the germline V gene are SGHTA and FQGNSA. The J segment lost 6 bases and the V segment lost 1 base, leaving 4 bases of the junction unmatched. The CDR3 has 14 amino acids. CDR3 DNA sequence: TGTGCCAGCAGCTTAGAAGGGACAGGGTGCGAGCAGTACTTC. Its protein is CASSLEGTGCEQYF.

CDR3: CASRALAGQETQYF. DNA for the CDR3: TGTGCCAGCAGAGCTCTAGCGGGACAAGAGACCCAGTACTTC. This sequence joins TRBV28 and TRBJ2-5, with 9 bases fitting TRBD2. Trimming at V came to 6 bases and at J to 2 bases, leaving 4 bases not matched to a gene. The germline CDR1 and CDR2 sequences are MDHEN and SYDVKM. The CDR3 runs to 14 residues.

In its sample, this clonotype was seen many times. The chain recombines TRBV7-9 with TRBJ2-1, with D possibly being TRBD2 (5 bases). V lost 5 bases and J lost 0, with 11 bases in between. Looked up from germline, CDR1 is SEHNR and CDR2 is FQNEAQ (reference sequence). The CDR3 extends over 15 amino acids. The CDR3 spells CASSDGVSSYNEQFF. As DNA, the CDR3 is TGTGCCAGCAGCGACGGGGTGAGCTCCTACAATGAGCAGTTCTTC.

At least ten counts were recorded for this clonotype. This chain connects TRBV11-2 to TRBJ1-5, with a weak D call TRBD1 (5 bases). This CDR3 has 16 amino acids. The germline V and J ends were trimmed by 2 bases and 3 bases, with 14 bases remaining between them. CDR1 and CDR2 from the germline V gene are SGHAT and FQNNGV. The CDR3: CASSLTTGGPNQPQHF. The CDR3 coding sequence is TGTGCCAGCAGCTTAACAACGGGGGGTCCCAATCAGCCCCAGCATTTT. Using reference TRBV11-2 and TRBJ1-5 for the parts outside the CDR3, the full variable domain is EAGVAQSPRYKIIEKRQSVAFWCNPISGHATLYWYQQILGQGPKLLIQFQNNGVVDDSQLPKDRFSAERLKGVDSTLKIQPAKLEDSAVYLCASSLTTGGPNQPQHFGDGTRLSIL.

This clonotype was picked up a small number of times. The chain joins TRBV2 to TRBJ2-7; D not certain. Germline-derived CDR1 and CDR2 are SNHLY and FYNNEI. V lost 8 bases and J lost 8, with 10 bases in between. The CDR3 is 10 amino acids. The CDR3 reads CASVGLQQYF. The CDR3 DNA reads TGTGCCAGCGTAGGCCTGCAGCAGTACTTC.

This clonotype was seen only a few times. An end of the junction differs from the germline gene, which may be a read error. V and J are TRBV19 and TRBJ2-2; D perhaps matches TRBD1 (6 bases). The CDR3 has 14 residues. Germline CDR1 LNHDA, CDR2 SQIVND (reference sequence). This CDR3 is CASSTGYNTGELFF. As DNA, the CDR3 is TGTGCCAGCAGTACAGGGTATAACACCGGGGAGCTGTTTTTT.

This clonotype was observed many times. The V call is TRBV6-2 or TRBV6-3, the J call TRBJ2-2; D might be TRBD2 (5 bases). From germline, CDR1 is MNHEY and CDR2 SVGEGT. Trimming removed 7 bases at V and 7 bases at J, with 10 bases between. The CDR3 runs to 12 residues. The CDR3: CASNRGVGELFF. CDR3 bases: TGTGCCAGCAACCGGGGAGTCGGGGAGCTGTTTTTT.

The J gene is TRBJ1-2, the V gene TRBV6-1; 8 nucleotides match TRBD1. Germline V gives CDR1 MNHNS, CDR2 SASEGT. The CDR3 totals 13 residues. The V gene end was trimmed by 3 bases and the J gene end by 8 bases; junction bases not matched to a gene: 5. The CDR3 bases are TGTGCCAGCAGTGATAGACAGGGGATCGGCTACACCTTC. As protein: CASSDRQGIGYTF.

The sample holds many counts of this clonotype. This rearrangement joins TRBV6-1 to TRBJ2-1; the match to TRBD2 covers 11 bases. The CDR3 has 17 amino acids. J gave up 4 bases and V 4 bases, and 9 bases lay outside the gene matches. Per the germline V gene, CDR1 is MNHNS and CDR2 is SASEGT. CDR3: CASSGNPGLAAYNEQFF. The CDR3 DNA reads as TGTGCCAGCAGTGGAAACCCGGGACTAGCGGCATACAATGAGCAGTTCTTC.

There are many counts of this clonotype. The V and J genes are TRBV7-2 and TRBJ2-1; tentative D call: TRBD1 (6 bases). CDR1 is SGHTA, CDR2 FQGNSA, per germline. The CDR3 contains 16 residues. V gave up 2 bases and J gave up 6 bases, with 17 bases separating them. The CDR3 region is CASSLIGSRGFNEQFF. The CDR3 region has the DNA TGTGCCAGCAGCTTAATAGGGTCTAGGGGGTTCAATGAGCAGTTCTTC.

This clonotype was detected ten times or more. The gene calls are TRBV5-1 and TRBJ2-5; D call uncertain. This CDR3 comprises 13 residues. CDR1 and CDR2 from the germline V gene are SGHRS and YFSETQ. Deletions cut 1 base from V and 4 bases from J, with 8 bases between. This CDR3 is CASSLLDRETQYF. CDR3 coding DNA: TGCGCCAGCAGCTTGTTGGATAGAGAGACCCAGTACTTC.

This clonotype was seen at least ten times. The CDR3 DNA sequence: TGTGCCAGCAGTGAAAGGGACGCTGAAGCTTTCTTT. Translated: CASSERDAEAFF. The chain employs TRBV6-1 and TRBJ1-1; D possibly corresponds to TRBD1 (5 bases). Trimming removed 2 bases at V and 6 bases at J, with 7 bases between. The length of the CDR3 is 12 residues. CDR1 and CDR2 from the germline V gene are MNHNS and SASEGT.

This clonotype was observed many times. This chain connects TRBV5-1 to TRBJ2-1, with D possibly matching TRBD1 (5 bases). The germline V gene encodes CDR1 SGHRS and CDR2 YFSETQ. The CDR3 runs 14 residues. Trimming pared 5 bases from V and 8 bases from J, leaving 17 bases between. Here the CDR3 reads CASSFMRVGDEQFF. As DNA, the CDR3 is TGCGCCAGCAGTTTCATGCGTGTAGGGGATGAGCAGTTCTTC.

V is TRBV27 and J is TRBJ1-3; no clear D gene. In germline, CDR1 is MNHEY, CDR2 SMNVEV (reference sequence). This CDR3 contains 16 residues. The ends were cut back, 3 bases at V and 0 bases at J, with 12 bases in the middle. CDR3 loop: CASSFSSGSSGNTIYF. CDR3 bases: TGTGCCAGCAGTTTCTCGAGCGGGAGCTCTGGAAACACCATATATTTT.

This sequence joins TRBV19 and TRBJ2-7, with D perhaps TRBD2 (5 bases). V was cut by 3 bases and J by 4 bases, with 10 bases left in between. The CDR3 is 13 residues long. CDR1 is LNHDA and CDR2 is SQIVND in the germline V gene (reference sequence). The CDR3 reads CASSMGSGYEQYF. DNA of the CDR3: TGTGCCAGTAGTATGGGGTCGGGGTACGAGCAGTACTTC.

This clonotype was seen many times. The chain has TRBV6-2 or TRBV6-3 and TRBJ1-2, with D possibly being TRBD1 (5 bases). Germline V lookup: CDR1 MNHEY, CDR2 SVGEGT. The CDR3 is 16 amino acids. The V end lost 5 bases, the J end lost 1 base, and 17 bases lay between the germline ends. CDR3 sequence: CASSPPRTSGNYGYTF. CDR3 in DNA: TGTGCCAGCAGTCCCCCGAGGACATCCGGTAACTATGGCTACACCTTC.